The entry that follows covers one T cell receptor (beta chain) sequence. The V gene lost 0 bases and the J gene lost 2 bases, with 15 bases spanning the gap. Germline CDR1 and CDR2: SGHDT and YYEEEE. The CDR3 is 18 amino acids. Profiling relied on immunoSEQ multiplex PCR, and the TCRdb table lists in-frame clones only, not all of them. The sample consists of more than 150,000 clones, roughly 93% of them appearing once. The record originates from a study of T cell responses to AZD1222 COVID-19 vaccine. This TCR was sampled from an adult in good health. The gene calls are TRBV5-6 and TRBJ1-6, with a weak D call TRBD1 (6 bases). The sample was peripheral blood, taken on day 0 of AZD1222 vaccination. CDR3 DNA sequence: TGTGCCAGCAGCTTGGGTCGGGGGGGCGCCACCTATAATTCACCCCTCCACTTT. This encodes CASSLGRGGATYNSPLHF.